This record covers a single T cell receptor (beta chain). Its antigen is as yet unknown. Produced via immunoSEQ multiplex PCR; TCRdb's table is partial and in-frame only. Counted here are 100,000 to 150,000 clones, around nine tenths occurring once; the ten biggest clones make up 6.5% to 8.5%. This specimen comes from a study of T cell responses to AZD1222 COVID-19 vaccine. Study summary: Combined were second doses at about 4 or about 12 weeks.

Overall study results and limits: Seropositive AZD1222 recipients at baseline numbered only 5 or 6.

The CDR3 is 17 amino acids. Trimming shortened V by 7 bases and J by 0 bases, and 16 bases separated the two germline ends. Germline V gene lookup returns CDR1 SGHVS and CDR2 FQNEAQ. The specimen was peripheral blood, collected on day 0 of AZD1222 vaccination. J is TRBJ1-6 and V is TRBV7-8; D possibly corresponds to TRBD1 (6 bases). The receptor was isolated from an adult in good health. The CDR3 bases are TGTGCCAGCACCCTCCTCTCAGGGGTCTCCTATAATTCACCCCTCCACTTT. It encodes CASTLLSGVSYNSPLHF.